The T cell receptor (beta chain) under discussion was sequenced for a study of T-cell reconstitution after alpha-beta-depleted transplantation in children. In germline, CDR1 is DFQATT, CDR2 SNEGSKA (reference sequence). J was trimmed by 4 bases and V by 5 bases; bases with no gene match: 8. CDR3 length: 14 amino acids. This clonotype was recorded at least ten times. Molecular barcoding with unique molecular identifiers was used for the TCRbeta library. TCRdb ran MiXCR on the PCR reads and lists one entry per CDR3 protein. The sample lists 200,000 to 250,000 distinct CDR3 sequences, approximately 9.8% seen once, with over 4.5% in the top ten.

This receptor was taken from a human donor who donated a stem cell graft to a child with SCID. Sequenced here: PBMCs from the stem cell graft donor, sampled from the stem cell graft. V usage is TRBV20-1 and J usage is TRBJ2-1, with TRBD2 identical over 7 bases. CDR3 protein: CSAPFNGGYNEQFF. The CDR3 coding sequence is TGCAGTGCTCCGTTTAACGGGGGGTACAATGAGCAGTTCTTC.